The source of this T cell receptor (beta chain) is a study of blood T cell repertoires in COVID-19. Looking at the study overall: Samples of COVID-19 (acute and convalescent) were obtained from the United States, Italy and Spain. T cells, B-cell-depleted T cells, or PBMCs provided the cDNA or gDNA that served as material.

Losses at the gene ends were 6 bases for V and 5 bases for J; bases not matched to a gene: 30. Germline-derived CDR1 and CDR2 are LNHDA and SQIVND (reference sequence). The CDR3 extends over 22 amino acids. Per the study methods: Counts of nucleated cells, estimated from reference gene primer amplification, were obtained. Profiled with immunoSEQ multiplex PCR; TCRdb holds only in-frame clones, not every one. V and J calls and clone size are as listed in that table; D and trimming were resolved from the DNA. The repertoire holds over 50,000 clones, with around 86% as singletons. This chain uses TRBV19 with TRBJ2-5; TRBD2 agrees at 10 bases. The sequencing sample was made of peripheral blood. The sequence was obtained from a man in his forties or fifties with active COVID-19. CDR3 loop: CASRGLAGDSIQETQYAETQYF. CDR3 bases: TGTGCCAGTAGGGGGCTAGCGGGAGACTCCATACAAGAGACCCAGTACGCGGAGACCCAGTACTTC.